This T cell receptor beta chain was recovered during a study of cytomegalovirus exposure and HLA in healthy donors. V lost 3 bases to trimming and J lost 4 bases; unmatched junction nucleotides: 16. The CDR3 has 18 amino acids. The germline CDR1 and CDR2 sequences are SGDLS and YYNGEE. The study ran its PCR with 60 Vbeta and 13 Jbeta primers. The repertoire was sequenced with immunoSEQ multiplex PCR; TCRdb's copy has only in-frame clones and lacks some. The sample holds under 200,000 clones, around four fifths seen once. These donors counted as nominally healthy when sampled, but unrecorded immune exposures were likely.

The sequenced material came from PBMCs. This sequence joins TRBV9 and TRBJ1-2, with 9 bases aligning to TRBD1. This TCR derives from a woman aged 30 to 39 in good health and CMV-seronegative. CDR3 in amino acids: CASSGSFSPGQGIYGYTF. The DNA of the CDR3 is TGTGCCAGCAGCGGCTCCTTCAGTCCGGGACAGGGAATCTATGGCTACACCTTC.